The rows below give T cell receptor beta chains drawn from one sample of a study of patients and donors after allogeneic stem cell transplantation. TCRdb re-derived calls from the RT-PCR reads in MiXCR, one entry per CDR3 protein. The sample includes some 200,000 distinct CDR3 sequences, roughly 40% of them seen just once. Sequencing used blood, either unsorted or a sorted T cell fraction (not recorded which). The source of these receptors is a human donor who was either an allogeneic HSCT recipient or a stem cell or donor lymphocyte infusion donor (not recorded which). It is not recorded whose cells these are; they may come from a transplant donor. CDR3s include the opening cysteine and the closing phenylalanine or tryptophan. Fields, in order: D gene, J gene, clone size, V gene, CDR3 protein, CDR3 DNA. The D gene is left open where the match is weak. Expanded clones are given a class, and other clones once, few, many or no size at all.

TRBD2 | TRBJ2-3 | few | TRBV7-6 | CASSLVLAGSTDTQYF | TGTGCCAGCAGCTTAGTACTAGCGGGTAGCACAGATACGCAGTATTTT
TRBD1 | TRBJ1-2 | many | TRBV29-1 | CSVEQGNYGYTF | TGCAGCGTAGAACAGGGGAACTATGGCTACACCTTC
TRBD2 | TRBJ2-1 | NA | TRBV5-6 | CASSIGLAVRDEQFF | TGTGCCAGCAGCATCGGACTAGCTGTTCGCGATGAGCAGTTCTTC
NA | TRBJ2-2 | few | TRBV5-1 | CASSLDGRANTGELFF | TGCGCCAGCAGCTTGGATGGCAGGGCGAACACCGGGGAGCTGTTTTTT
NA | TRBJ1-3 | NA | TRBV7-3 | CASSQGGDNGNTIYF | TGTGCCAGCAGTCAAGGGGGGGATAATGGAAACACCATATATTTT
NA | TRBJ2-7 | few | TRBV27 | CASSLSFGPPNYEQYF | TGTGCCAGCAGTTTATCGTTCGGTCCTCCCAACTACGAGCAGTACTTC
NA | TRBJ2-3 | NA | TRBV7-3 | CASSSLPGPTDTQYF | TGTGCCAGCAGCTCCCTTCCCGGACCCACAGATACGCAGTATTTT
TRBD1 | TRBJ1-2 | few | TRBV5-5 | CASSGQGRLLNYGYTF | TGTGCCAGCAGCGGACAGGGGCGACTACTTAACTATGGCTACACCTTC
NA | TRBJ1-6 | few | TRBV4-2 | CASSQDGGRSSYNSPLHF | TGTGCCAGCAGCCAAGACGGGGGACGTAGCTCCTATAATTCACCCCTCCACTTT
NA | TRBJ1-1 | NA | TRBV27 | CASSLIVPHSTAEAFF | TGTGCCAGCAGTCTAATCGTTCCCCACTCTACCGCCGAAGCTTTCTTT
NA | TRBJ2-3 | NA | TRBV4-3 | CASSPEGVGTDTQYF | TGCGCCAGCAGCCCTGAGGGGGTCGGCACAGATACGCAGTATTTT
TRBD1 | TRBJ2-1 | NA | TRBV7-2 | CASRLDRGSYNEQFF | TGTGCCAGCAGATTGGACAGGGGAAGCTACAATGAGCAGTTCTTC
TRBD1 | TRBJ2-7 | few | TRBV29-1 | CSVEVLEGQAFYEQYF | TGCAGCGTTGAAGTCCTAGAGGGACAGGCGTTCTACGAGCAGTACTTC
NA | TRBJ1-2 | few | TRBV4-1 | CASSQPRTAPYGYTF | TGCGCCAGCAGCCAACCCCGGACGGCACCCTATGGCTACACCTTC
NA | TRBJ2-2 | once | TRBV7-8 | CATKTGSRYTGELFF | TGTGCCACCAAGACCGGGAGTAGGTACACCGGGGAGCTGTTTTTT
NA | TRBJ1-2 | few | TRBV7-2 | CASSGSPRGTNYGYTF | TGTGCCAGCAGCGGCTCCCCGAGGGGGACAAACTATGGCTACACCTTC
TRBD1 | TRBJ2-3 | NA | TRBV4-3 | CASSQGTGQGDTQYF | TGCGCCAGCAGCCAAGGGACGGGACAGGGAGATACGCAGTATTTT
NA | TRBJ1-2 | few | TRBV19 | CATEDNDGYTF | TGTGCCACCGAGGACAATGATGGCTACACCTTC
TRBD1 | TRBJ2-7 | few | TRBV6-2/TRBV6-3 | CASGQGIEQYF | TGTGCCAGCGGACAGGGAATCGAGCAGTACTTC
NA | TRBJ1-5 | NA | TRBV15 | CATSVGLNQPQHF | TGTGCCACCAGCGTCGGGTTAAATCAGCCCCAGCATTTT
NA | TRBJ2-2 | NA | TRBV7-6 | CASSLGWDNPGELFF | TGTGCCAGCAGCTTGGGGTGGGATAATCCCGGGGAGCTGTTTTTT
TRBD2 | TRBJ2-7 | NA | TRBV19 | CASSIARLAGGDSYEQYF | TGTGCCAGTAGTATTGCGCGACTAGCGGGAGGCGATTCCTACGAGCAGTACTTC
TRBD1 | TRBJ1-6 | NA | TRBV6-5 | CASRTGTGGSSYNSPLHF | TGTGCCAGCAGAACCGGGACAGGGGGGAGCTCCTATAATTCACCCCTCCACTTT
TRBD2 | TRBJ2-3 | NA | TRBV4-2 | CASSQGGLRGRAEDTQYF | TGTGCCAGCAGCCAAGGAGGACTCCGCGGGAGGGCTGAGGATACGCAGTATTTT
NA | TRBJ2-2 | NA | TRBV14 | CASSPRFLNTGELFF | TGTGCCAGCAGCCCCCGGTTCCTGAACACCGGGGAGCTGTTTTTT
TRBD2 | TRBJ2-7 | NA | TRBV18 | CASSPRPRLAELSYEQYF | TGTGCCAGCTCACCAAGGCCCCGACTAGCGGAACTCTCCTACGAGCAGTACTTC
NA | TRBJ2-7 | NA | TRBV15 | CATSSGTSKLTYEQYF | TGTGCCACCAGCTCTGGGACATCTAAGCTTACCTACGAGCAGTACTTC
NA | TRBJ2-3 | NA | TRBV10-3 | CAISGRGRTHEDTQYF | TGTGCCATCAGTGGGAGGGGTAGAACACACGAGGATACGCAGTATTTT
NA | TRBJ1-1 | NA | TRBV7-8 | CASSLPFVGTEAFF | TGTGCCAGCAGCTTACCGTTCGTGGGCACTGAAGCTTTCTTT
NA | TRBJ1-1 | once | TRBV5-1 | CASSFGTGTEAFF | TGCGCCAGCAGCTTTGGGACGGGGACTGAAGCTTTCTTT
NA | TRBJ1-1 | many | TRBV9 | CASSVDRVTEAFF | TGTGCCAGCAGCGTAGACAGGGTCACTGAAGCTTTCTTT
TRBD1 | TRBJ1-6 | few | TRBV28 | CASSSPQGPYNSPLHF | TGTGCCAGCAGTTCACCACAGGGGCCTTATAATTCACCCCTCCACTTT
NA | TRBJ1-1 | few | TRBV4-3 | CASSQDRGSLNTEAFF | TGCGCCAGCAGCCAAGATAGGGGCTCCCTGAACACTGAAGCTTTCTTT
NA | TRBJ2-7 | NA | TRBV6-6 | CASSLYGDEQYF | TGTGCCAGCAGCCTCTACGGAGACGAGCAGTACTTC
NA | TRBJ2-2 | NA | TRBV28 | CASSLYFQNTGELFF | TGTGCCAGCAGTTTGTATTTTCAGAACACCGGGGAGCTGTTTTTT
TRBD2 | TRBJ2-3 | NA | TRBV30 | CAWGGLAGDKDTQYF | TGTGCCTGGGGGGGACTAGCGGGAGATAAAGATACGCAGTATTTT
TRBD1 | TRBJ1-5 | few | TRBV12-3/TRBV12-4 | CASSRQGRGNQPQHF | TGTGCCAGCAGTCGACAGGGCCGCGGCAATCAGCCCCAGCATTTT
NA | TRBJ1-1 | few | TRBV28 | CASSLRGKGVNTEAFF | TGTGCCAGCAGTTTACGGGGAAAGGGAGTGAACACTGAAGCTTTCTTT